The 5 T cell receptor beta chains in this list originate from one sample, sequenced in a study of cytomegalovirus exposure and HLA in healthy donors. The primer mix had 60 Vbeta and 13 Jbeta primers. Data came from immunoSEQ multiplex PCR; TCRdb stores just in-frame clones and leaves some out. The table shows 98,000 or so clones, with about 80% occurring only once. The sequencing sample was made of PBMCs. The origin of the receptors is a woman between 18 and 30 years old in good health and CMV-seropositive.

J is TRBJ2-5 and V is TRBV19, with D perhaps matching TRBD1 (6 bases). Germline values: CDR1 LNHDA, CDR2 SQIVND (reference sequence). V lost 7 bases, J lost 5 bases, and 20 bases lay in between. This CDR3 has 15 residues. The CDR3 sequence is CASTKTLQGHETQYF. CDR3 nucleotides: TGTGCCAGTACCAAGACCTTACAGGGACACGAGACCCAGTACTTC.

The V gene is TRBV27, the J gene TRBJ1-5; 12 nucleotides line up with TRBD1. Trimming cost V 5 bases and J 1 base; bases outside gene matches: 6. This CDR3 has 17 amino acids. In germline, CDR1 is MNHEY, CDR2 SMNVEV (reference sequence). CDR3 in DNA: TGTGCCAGCAGTCTCGGGACAGGGGGCCCAAGCAATCAGCCCCAGCATTTT. Translating it yields CASSLGTGGPSNQPQHF.

This sequence joins TRBV5-1 and TRBJ2-1; 10 nucleotides align to TRBD2. Germline assignment: CDR1 SGHRS and CDR2 YFSETQ. The CDR3 runs 16 residues. The J segment lost 2 bases and the V segment lost 7 bases, leaving 9 bases of the junction unmatched. The DNA for the CDR3 is TGCGCCAGCTTTGCAGGGCTAGCGGGAGCCTACAATGAGCAGTTCTTC. It yields the protein CASFAGLAGAYNEQFF. The entire variable domain, with the rest obtained from reference TRBV5-1 and TRBJ2-1, is as follows: KAGVTQTPRYLIKTRGQQVTLSCSPISGHRSVSWYQQTPGQGLQFLFEYFSETQRNKGNFPGRFSGRQFSNSRSEMNVSTLELGDSALYLCASFAGLAGAYNEQFFGPGTRLTVL.

This clone was seen a few times. V usage is TRBV27 and J usage is TRBJ2-7; 7 bases align to TRBD1. This CDR3 has 14 amino acids. CDR1 is MNHEY, CDR2 SMNVEV, per germline (reference sequence). With V trimmed by 6 bases and J by 2 bases, 7 bases remained unmatched. The CDR3 reads CASSVHGQAYEQYF. The CDR3 coding sequence is TGTGCCAGCAGCGTACACGGACAGGCCTACGAGCAGTACTTC.

The rearrangement joins TRBV10-3 to TRBJ2-1, with TRBD1 as a possible D gene (6 bases). V shed 3 bases and J shed 15 bases, with 15 bases lying between them. This CDR3 is 12 amino acids long. Germline V lookup: CDR1 ENHRY, CDR2 SYGVKD. The DNA of the CDR3 is TGTGCCATCAGTGACAACAGGGCTGAGGTGTTCTTC. Protein product: CAISDNRAEVFF.